One and the same sample provided the 24 T cell receptor beta chains below, sequenced in a study of blood T cell repertoires in COVID-19. Data came from immunoSEQ multiplex PCR; TCRdb stores just in-frame clones and leaves some out. Seen here are 300,000 or so clones, around 88% observed once, and the top ten hold 0.95% to 1.5%. The specimen was peripheral blood. The receptors derive from a woman in her 50s with acute or convalescent COVID-19.

The rearrangement links TRBV18 to TRBJ2-5; possible D gene TRBD1, 5 bases. Deletions cut 3 bases from V and 5 bases from J, with 16 bases between. Germline V gene lookup returns CDR1 KGHSH and CDR2 LQKENI. The CDR3 length is 15 residues. The CDR3 spells CASSPPRPGIETQYF. CDR3 nucleotide sequence: TGTGCCAGCTCACCCCCGCGGCCAGGGATCGAGACCCAGTACTTC.

This clone was found once. In DNA, the CDR3 is TGTGCCAGCAGTTCCGGACAGGGGGTGCGTCGAGCTTTCTTT. Translated: CASSSGQGVRRAFF. This rearrangement joins TRBV6-2 or TRBV6-3 to TRBJ1-1; TRBD1 agrees at 10 bases. V lost 4 bases to trimming and J lost 10 bases; unmatched junction nucleotides: 9. CDR1 and CDR2 (germline): MNHEY, SVGEGT. CDR3 length equals 14 residues.

The chain uses TRBV15 and TRBJ2-3; a possible D gene is TRBD1 (5 bases). Per the germline V gene, CDR1 is LNHNV and CDR2 is YYDKDF (reference sequence). V lost 3 bases and J 5 bases, leaving 9 bases between the germline ends. The CDR3 has 13 amino acids. The CDR3 region has the DNA TGTGCCACCAGCAGGGGGCCGGGAGATACGCAGTATTTT. Its translation is CATSRGPGDTQYF.

This clone was observed a few times. J is TRBJ2-2 and V is TRBV2; TRBD2 matches at 12 bases. J was trimmed by 0 bases and V by 7 bases; bases with no gene match: 3. Germline CDR1 SNHLY, CDR2 FYNNEI. The CDR3 has 16 amino acids. The CDR3, as DNA: TGTGCCAGCAATAGACTAGCGGGGGCGAACACCGGGGAGCTGTTTTTT. This sequence encodes CASNRLAGANTGELFF.

This clone was counted once. The chain links TRBV10-3 to TRBJ1-4; unclear D gene. Germline V gene lookup returns CDR1 ENHRY and CDR2 SYGVKD. Trimming cost V 10 bases and J 5 bases, with 14 bases left between them. The CDR3 has 13 amino acids. CDR3 residues: CATNDKPNEKLFF. CDR3 in DNA: TGTGCCACGAATGACAAGCCGAATGAAAAACTGTTTTTT.

The rearrangement links TRBV5-1 to TRBJ1-2; 7 bases match TRBD1. CDR1 and CDR2 (germline): SGHRS, YFSETQ. The CDR3 runs to 14 residues. Trimming took 1 base from V and 8 from J; bases not matched to a gene: 8. The CDR3 region is CASSLTGEQAGYTF. The CDR3 DNA reads as TGCGCCAGCAGCTTGACAGGGGAGCAGGCAGGCTACACCTTC.

The chain couples TRBV30 to TRBJ1-1; no firm D call. The germline V gene has CDR1 GTSNPN and CDR2 SVGIG (reference sequence). Deletions cut 4 bases from V and 4 bases from J, with 19 bases between. The CDR3 extends over 15 amino acids. The DNA for the CDR3 is TGTGCCTGGAATTCGGGAACACAGCTAGGCACTGAAGCTTTCTTT. It is translated as CAWNSGTQLGTEAFF. The variable domain in full, completed from reference TRBV30 and TRBJ1-1, reads SQTIHQWPATLVQPVGSPLSLECTVEGTSNPNLYWYRQAAGRGLQLLFYSVGIGQISSEVPQNLSASRPQDRQFILSSKKLLLSDSGFYLCAWNSGTQLGTEAFFGQGTRLTVV.

The chain recombines TRBV14 with TRBJ1-3; D is unresolved. Germline CDR1 SGHDN, CDR2 FVKESK. V lost 1 base to trimming and J lost 4 bases, with 14 bases between them. There are 16 residues in the CDR3. CDR3: CASSQAASRLGNTIYF. As DNA, the CDR3 is TGTGCCAGCAGCCAAGCGGCCTCGAGGTTGGGAAACACCATATATTTT.

The chain carries TRBV12-3 or TRBV12-4 and TRBJ2-7, with D tentatively TRBD1 (6 bases). V lost 4 bases and J lost 3, with 10 bases in between. The length of the CDR3 is 13 residues. The CDR3 spells CASSSARGYEQYF. Written as DNA, the CDR3 is TGTGCCAGCAGTTCTGCCAGGGGCTACGAGCAGTACTTC.

V gene TRBV18 combines with J gene TRBJ1-1, with 9 bases that match TRBD1. Trimming removed 3 bases from V and 8 bases from J; junction bases left unmatched: 10. Looked up from germline, CDR1 is KGHSH and CDR2 is LQKENI. The CDR3 contains 15 residues. The CDR3, as DNA: TGTGCCAGCTCACCGGGACAGGGAGGATTATTCGAAGCTTTCTTT. This codes for CASSPGQGGLFEAFF.

This clone has only a few counts. This chain connects TRBV7-9 to TRBJ1-4; no firm D call. Trimming left V 7 bases short and J 7 bases short, with 10 bases between. The CDR3 contains 12 residues. CDR1 SEHNR and CDR2 FQNEAQ come from the germline V gene (reference sequence). The CDR3 DNA is TGTGCCAGCATATCGGGTAGTGAAAAACTGTTTTTT. This codes for CASISGSEKLFF.

The chain joins TRBV12-3 or TRBV12-4 to TRBJ1-5, with 8 bases fitting TRBD1. Germline trimming cut 5 bases from V and 9 bases from J; bases unmatched to any gene: 3. This CDR3 comprises 12 residues. The CDR3 region is CASSPGGRPQHF. In DNA, the CDR3 is TGTGCCAGCAGTCCAGGGGGCCGGCCCCAGCATTTT.

This chain links TRBV23-1 with TRBJ2-7, with 10 nucleotides matching TRBD2. TRBV23-1 is an ORF, with its function uncertain. The V gene end was trimmed by 8 bases and the J gene end by 2 bases; junction bases not matched to a gene: 12. The CDR3 runs 16 residues. The chain's CDR3 is CASSNSAGGLAYEQYF. Written as DNA, the CDR3 is TGCGCCAGCTCTAACTCAGCGGGAGGGTTGGCCTACGAGCAGTACTTC.

The chain recombines TRBV7-9 with TRBJ1-3; D is unresolved. The CDR3 extends over 14 amino acids. Germline values: CDR1 SEHNR, CDR2 FQNEAQ (reference sequence). V shed 1 base and J shed 0 bases, with 4 bases lying between them. CDR3 nucleotide sequence: TGTGCCAGCAGCTTAGACATCTCTGGAAACACCATATATTTT. This codes for CASSLDISGNTIYF.

In its sample, this clone was seen a few times. Other DNA sequences in the same sample also yield this CDR3. The J gene is TRBJ1-1, the V gene TRBV19, with a weak D call TRBD1 (6 bases). Germline V lookup: CDR1 LNHDA, CDR2 SQIVND (reference sequence). The CDR3 runs 14 residues. Between the trimmed V and J ends, which lost 3 bases and 0 bases, there was a span of 8 bases. CDR3: CASSIQGMNTEAFF. The CDR3 region has the DNA TGTGCCAGTAGTATCCAGGGGATGAACACTGAAGCTTTCTTT.

The chain carries TRBV12-3 or TRBV12-4 and TRBJ2-6; no clear D. With 4 bases removed from V and 8 bases from J, the gap between germline ends came to 9 bases. This CDR3 contains 13 residues. CDR3 coding DNA: TGTGCCAGCAGTTGGCTGTCGCCCAACGTCCTGACTTTC. Translating gives CASSWLSPNVLTF.

The V gene is TRBV7-2, the J gene TRBJ2-7; 10 bases are shared with TRBD1. Germline V gene lookup returns CDR1 SGHTA and CDR2 FQGNSA. V was clipped by 6 bases and J by 1 base; unmatched bases: 15. This CDR3 has 18 residues. The CDR3 sequence is CASSSGTGVSRASYEQYF. DNA of the CDR3: TGTGCCAGCAGTTCCGGGACAGGGGTCTCTAGGGCTTCCTACGAGCAGTACTTC.

The V call is TRBV2, the J call TRBJ1-4; D gene uncertain. Germline assignment: CDR1 SNHLY and CDR2 FYNNEI. V was shortened by 6 bases and J by 4 bases, with 9 bases between the two germline ends. The CDR3 runs 13 residues. The CDR3 protein is CASSPDFNEKLFF. DNA for the CDR3: TGTGCCAGCAGCCCCGACTTTAATGAAAAACTGTTTTTT.

This rearrangement joins TRBV20-1 to TRBJ1-1; the D is unclear. Germline values: CDR1 DFQATT, CDR2 SNEGSKA (reference sequence). This CDR3 comprises 12 residues. V was shortened by 3 bases and J by 7 bases, with 12 bases between the two germline ends. The CDR3: CSASLVVYEAFF. CDR3 nucleotide sequence: TGCAGTGCTAGTTTAGTGGTTTATGAAGCTTTCTTT.

The chain employs TRBV5-1 and TRBJ2-7; 7 bases align to TRBD2. Trimming removed 0 bases from V and 6 bases from J; junction bases left unmatched: 3. The CDR3 spans 13 residues. Germline CDR1 and CDR2: SGHRS and YFSETQ. The CDR3 protein is CASSLDPSGEQYV. The DNA for the CDR3 is TGCGCCAGCAGCTTGGACCCTAGCGGCGAGCAGTACGTC.

The CDR3 here is CASSLGVGSDEQYV. CDR3 coding DNA: TGCGCCAGCAGCCTAGGAGTGGGTAGCGACGAGCAGTACGTC. This chain connects TRBV4-1 to TRBJ2-7, with D maybe TRBD2 (5 bases). V was cut by 4 bases and J by 5 bases, with 15 bases left in between. The V gene's germline CDR1 is MGHRA and CDR2 YSYEKL. There are 14 residues in the CDR3.

The chain joins TRBV7-9 to TRBJ1-4, with 10 bases that match TRBD1. Germline-derived CDR1 and CDR2 are SEHNR and FQNEAQ (reference sequence). This CDR3 contains 15 residues. Trimming took 4 bases from V and 5 from J; bases not matched to a gene: 4. The CDR3 reads CASSSGQGGNEKLFF. As DNA, the CDR3 is TGTGCCAGCAGCTCCGGACAGGGGGGAAATGAAAAACTGTTTTTT.

This clone was detected a few times. The chain uses TRBV29-1 and TRBJ1-1; 9 bases line up with TRBD1. CDR3 length: 14 amino acids. Germline trimming cut 3 bases from V and 5 bases from J; bases unmatched to any gene: 7. CDR1 is SQVTM and CDR2 is ANQGSEA in the germline V gene. The CDR3 DNA is TGCAGCGTTGAGCTGACAGGGGGTAATACTGAAGCTTTCTTT. This encodes CSVELTGGNTEAFF.

J is TRBJ2-7 and V is TRBV30, with a possible D match to TRBD2 (6 bases). Germline CDR1 and CDR2: GTSNPN and SVGIG (reference sequence). Trimming stripped 0 bases from V and 6 bases from J, with 12 bases between. This CDR3 is built from 13 residues. CDR3 nucleotides: TGTGCCTGGAGTGTAACGGGGGTCCGCGAGCAGTACGTC. It yields the protein CAWSVTGVREQYV.